This T cell receptor beta chain stems from a study of shared clonotypes between healthy human individuals. Repertoires were generated with immunoSEQ multiplex PCR, while TCRdb's copy carries only in-frame clones and drops some. This sample carries about 600,000 clones, roughly 98% of them seen once, and the ten largest clones take 0.3%. Terminally differentiated effector memory CD45RA+ cells were excluded by CCR7 positive selection of CD45RO-negative cells. The receptor comes from a man aged 30 to 39 in good health. The sequencing input was naive CD8+ T cells sorted from blood.

This CDR3 reads CASSEGTSGYDTDTQYF. DNA for the CDR3: TGTGCCAGCAGTGAGGGGACTAGCGGGTACGATACAGATACGCAGTATTTT. The rearrangement joins TRBV25-1 to TRBJ2-3, with TRBD2 matching 12 bases. The CDR3 contains 17 residues. Germline loops: CDR1 MGHDK, CDR2 SYGVNS. J lost 3 bases, V lost 3 bases, and 7 bases had no gene match.